The rows below give T cell receptor beta chains drawn from one sample of a study of identical twins. TCRdb fed the 5' RACE reads into MiXCR, producing one record per CDR3 protein. The sample yields 200,000 to 250,000 distinct CDR3 sequences, roughly 13% seen once. These data also featured in a second study, about yellow fever vaccine responses in identical twins.

The sample taken for sequencing was memory (CD45RO+) T cells sorted from blood. These receptors originate from a woman between 18 and 30 years old in good health. CDR3s include the opening cysteine and the closing phenylalanine or tryptophan. The order of the fields is V gene, D gene, clone size, J gene, CDR3 protein, CDR3 DNA. D genes are given only for firm matches. Rows may omit the clone size; those that give it use once, few, many or a size class.

TRBV6-2/TRBV6-3,-,few,TRBJ2-1,CASRTPPPGYNEQFF,TGTGCCAGCAGAACCCCACCCCCGGGTTACAATGAGCAGTTCTTC
TRBV9,TRBD2,-,TRBJ2-1,CASSEGLAPVNEQFF,TGTGCCAGCAGCGAGGGACTAGCGCCCGTCAATGAGCAGTTCTTC
TRBV20-1,TRBD1,-,TRBJ1-1,CSAREPGQGWTEAFF,TGCAGTGCTAGAGAACCGGGACAGGGTTGGACTGAAGCTTTCTTT
TRBV29-1,-,few,TRBJ1-4,CSARVGEKLFF,TGCAGCGCCCGGGTGGGTGAAAAACTGTTTTTT
TRBV7-9,-,-,TRBJ2-7,CASSLVAGIHEQYF,TGTGCCAGCAGCTTAGTAGCAGGGATCCACGAGCAGTACTTC
TRBV5-6,-,-,TRBJ2-3,CATGPGGLSCTQYF,TGTGCCACGGGCCCCGGGGGCCTCTCCTGTACGCAGTATTTT
TRBV5-1,TRBD1,many,TRBJ2-3,CASSSMITGGDTQYF,TGCGCCAGCAGCTCGATGATAACAGGGGGGGATACGCAGTATTTT
TRBV9,-,-,TRBJ1-1,CASSAHGGAKGTEAFF,TGTGCCAGCAGCGCCCATGGGGGGGCGAAAGGGACTGAAGCTTTCTTT
TRBV18,-,-,TRBJ2-5,CASSAGTRETQYF,TGTGCCAGCTCAGCCGGGACAAGAGAGACCCAGTACTTC
TRBV6-4,TRBD1,few,TRBJ2-1,CASSGDSSYNEQFF,TGTGCCAGCAGTGGGGACAGCTCCTACAATGAGCAGTTCTTC
TRBV12-3/TRBV12-4,-,-,TRBJ2-2,CASSSQIDSGELFF,TGTGCCAGCAGCTCCCAGATTGACTCCGGGGAGCTGTTTTTT
TRBV19,TRBD2,-,TRBJ2-1,CASSKGLTSGGYNEQFF,TGTGCCAGTAGTAAGGGGCTAACTAGCGGGGGATACAATGAGCAGTTCTTC
TRBV7-9,-,-,TRBJ2-3,CASSLGLGGPDTQYF,TGTGCCAGCAGCTTGGGCCTAGGGGGTCCAGATACGCAGTATTTT
TRBV19,-,-,TRBJ2-2,CASSTVGGSAGELFF,TGTGCCAGTAGTACCGTGGGGGGCTCAGCCGGGGAGCTGTTTTTT
TRBV12-3/TRBV12-4,-,-,TRBJ1-4,CASSLVTGMGSATNEKLFF,TGTGCCAGCAGTTTAGTTACAGGGATGGGGAGTGCAACTAATGAAAAACTGTTTTTT
TRBV18,TRBD1,many,TRBJ1-6,CASSPPTGRHSPLHF,TGTGCCAGCTCACCACCGACAGGGAGGCATTCACCCCTCCACTTT
TRBV2,-,-,TRBJ1-5,CASSDSGTKPNQPQHF,TGTGCCAGCAGTGATTCCGGGACAAAGCCCAATCAGCCCCAGCATTTT
TRBV9,-,many,TRBJ2-2,CASSVGGGPTGELFF,TGTGCCAGCAGCGTAGGTGGGGGGCCCACCGGGGAGCTGTTTTTT
TRBV7-2,-,-,TRBJ2-7,CASSLVSRGEQYF,TGTGCCAGCAGCTTAGTTTCTCGGGGCGAGCAGTACTTC
TRBV11-3,-,-,TRBJ2-1,CASSLVFRDEQFF,TGTGCCAGCAGCTTGGTATTCAGAGATGAGCAGTTCTTC
TRBV3-1,TRBD1,many,TRBJ1-2,CASSQTGGYGYTF,TGTGCCAGCAGCCAAACAGGGGGCTATGGCTACACCTTC
TRBV18,-,few,TRBJ2-2,CASSTTRDTGELFF,TGTGCCAGCTCCACTACGAGGGATACCGGGGAGCTGTTTTTT
TRBV7-2,TRBD2,few,TRBJ2-5,CASSPPGLARETQYF,TGTGCCAGCAGCCCCCCCGGACTAGCGCGCGAGACCCAGTACTTC
TRBV7-8,-,-,TRBJ1-2,CASSTRAVTDYGYTF,TGTGCCAGCAGCACCCGGGCGGTCACCGACTATGGCTACACCTTC
TRBV28,TRBD1,-,TRBJ2-5,CASSRPRGQGETQYF,TGTGCCAGCAGCCGCCCCAGGGGGCAAGGAGAGACCCAGTACTTC
TRBV7-6,TRBD2,-,TRBJ2-1,CASSLNSGDEQFF,TGTGCCAGCAGCCTGAATAGCGGGGATGAGCAGTTCTTC
TRBV6-2/TRBV6-3,-,-,TRBJ2-1,CASRVGNEQFF,TGTGCCAGCAGAGTTGGCAATGAGCAGTTCTTC
TRBV20-1,TRBD1,-,TRBJ2-4,CSANGPGQGARDIQYF,TGCAGTGCTAATGGACCGGGACAGGGGGCGCGGGACATTCAGTACTTC
TRBV6-1,-,-,TRBJ2-7,CASSKEGVSYEQYF,TGTGCCAGCAGTAAAGAAGGCGTCTCCTACGAGCAGTACTTC
TRBV20-1,-,-,TRBJ1-5,CSARGGRVGQPQHF,TGCAGTGCTAGAGGGGGCAGGGTGGGCCAGCCCCAGCATTTT
TRBV3-1,-,few,TRBJ2-5,CASSYHGEETQYF,TGTGCCAGCAGCTATCACGGAGAGGAGACCCAGTACTTC
TRBV18,-,-,TRBJ1-1,CASSPPWMNTEAFF,TGTGCCAGCTCACCTCCATGGATGAACACTGAAGCTTTCTTT
TRBV29-1,-,-,TRBJ2-3,CSVGLGRGANTQYF,TGCAGCGTTGGTTTAGGTAGGGGGGCGAATACGCAGTATTTT
TRBV24-1,-,few,TRBJ1-4,CATSADSNEKLFF,TGTGCCACCAGTGCGGACAGTAATGAAAAACTGTTTTTT
TRBV18,TRBD1,-,TRBJ2-6,CASSPLGQRGTGANVLTF,TGTGCCAGCTCACCACTGGGACAGAGAGGCACTGGGGCCAACGTCCTGACTTTC
TRBV19,-,few,TRBJ2-1,CASSTDPGGHEQFF,TGTGCCAGTAGTACGGACCCGGGCGGGCATGAGCAGTTCTTC
TRBV20-1,-,few,TRBJ1-1,CSALTRGKWSTEAFF,TGCAGTGCTCTCACCCGGGGGAAGTGGAGCACTGAAGCTTTCTTT
TRBV25-1,-,many,TRBJ2-1,CASSDSGPSYNEQFF,TGTGCCAGCAGTGACAGCGGACCCTCCTACAATGAGCAGTTCTTC
TRBV5-1,TRBD2,many,TRBJ2-7,CASSLVQASLADEQYF,TGCGCCAGCAGCTTGGTACAGGCAAGTCTAGCGGACGAGCAGTACTTC
TRBV20-1,-,-,TRBJ2-7,CSAGSIGDYEQYF,TGCAGTGCTGGGTCCATTGGGGACTACGAGCAGTACTTC
TRBV14,-,many,TRBJ2-1,CASSQQIYNEQFF,TGTGCCAGCAGCCAACAGATTTACAATGAGCAGTTCTTC
TRBV5-1,-,few,TRBJ2-3,CASSLGLGGGVRDTQYF,TGCGCCAGCAGCTTGGGACTCGGGGGCGGTGTACGAGATACGCAGTATTTT
TRBV4-3,-,many,TRBJ2-1,CASSQGETLYNEQFF,TGCGCCAGCAGCCAAGGGGAGACGCTCTACAATGAGCAGTTCTTC
TRBV6-2/TRBV6-3,TRBD2,many,TRBJ2-1,CASSYDSRGGNEQFF,TGTGCCAGCAGTTACGACTCGCGGGGGGGCAATGAGCAGTTCTTC
TRBV7-9,-,few,TRBJ2-7,CASSSGIGGSYEQYF,TGTGCCAGCAGCTCCGGGATAGGGGGCTCCTACGAGCAGTACTTC
TRBV12-3/TRBV12-4,TRBD1,-,TRBJ2-5,CASSLVGTDQETQYF,TGTGCCAGCAGTTTAGTCGGGACAGACCAAGAGACCCAGTACTTC
TRBV7-8,-,-,TRBJ1-5,CASSLEGGRGQPQHF,TGTGCCAGCAGCTTAGAAGGCGGAAGGGGTCAGCCCCAGCATTTT
TRBV7-2,TRBD2,-,TRBJ2-1,CASSSPARGGTYNEQFF,TGTGCCAGCAGCTCCCCGGCGCGGGGGGGAACTTACAATGAGCAGTTCTTC
TRBV5-1,TRBD1,many,TRBJ2-7,CASSLGDRGHEQYF,TGCGCCAGCAGCTTGGGTGACAGGGGACACGAGCAGTACTTC
TRBV28,-,-,TRBJ2-7,CASRDAAGSYEQYF,TGTGCCAGTCGGGATGCGGCCGGCTCCTACGAGCAGTACTTC